Sequencing of this TCR beta chain was carried out in a study of shared clonotypes between healthy human individuals. CD45RO negativity and positive selection for CCR7 defined naive CD8 cells, a population that excluded terminally differentiated effector memory CD45RA+ cells. Trimming cost V 2 bases and J 6 bases, with 12 bases left between them. Per germline, CDR1 SGHNT and CDR2 YYREEE (reference sequence). The CDR3 runs 14 residues. The assay was immunoSEQ multiplex PCR, and TCRdb's table has in-frame clones only and misses some. The sample has hundreds of thousands of clones; around 96% are singletons.

This sequence joins TRBV5-4 and TRBJ2-1, with D perhaps matching TRBD2 (5 bases). The sequence was collected from a woman aged 30 to 39 in good health. Sequenced: naive CD8+ T cells sorted from blood. For the CDR3, the DNA is TGTGCCAGCAGCTTAAGTAGCGAGACCAATGAGCAGTTCTTC. Translation gives CASSLSSETNEQFF.